A selection of T cell receptor beta chains follows, all from one sample in a study of T cell responses to AZD1222 COVID-19 vaccine. Some clones are missing from TCRdb's copy, which holds only in-frame ones; the method was immunoSEQ multiplex PCR. The table has 210,000 or so clones, approximately 94% seen once. Sequencing used peripheral blood, obtained 28 days after the second dose of the MenACWY control vaccine. These receptors all come from an adult who received the MenACWY meningococcal vaccine as a control. Each CDR3 is given with its conserved first and last residue. Fields, in order: D gene, J gene, V gene, clone size, CDR3 protein, CDR3 DNA. D genes are given only for firm matches. Clone size, where shown, is once, few, many, or a class for clones that have expanded.

NA	TRBJ1-1	TRBV28	NA	CASSVGQLNTEAFF	TGTGCCAGCAGTGTCGGGCAGCTAAACACTGAAGCTTTCTTT
TRBD1	TRBJ1-1	TRBV18	NA	CASSHRGGNTEAFF	TGTGCCAGCTCCCACAGGGGAGGGAACACTGAAGCTTTCTTT
NA	TRBJ2-2	TRBV12-3/TRBV12-4	NA	CASTPRGELFF	TGTGCCAGCACCCCTCGGGGGGAGCTGTTTTTT
TRBD2	TRBJ2-5	TRBV20-1	NA	CSASKSSGGAGETQYF	TGCAGTGCTAGTAAATCTAGCGGGGGGGCCGGCGAGACCCAGTACTTC
TRBD1	TRBJ2-7	TRBV27	NA	CASSLTGEMIYEQYF	TGTGCCAGCAGTTTGACAGGGGAGATGATCTACGAGCAGTACTTC
NA	TRBJ1-2	TRBV19	NA	CASSIKRGQYGYTF	TGTGCCAGTAGTATCAAGAGAGGGCAGTATGGCTACACCTTC
TRBD2	TRBJ2-5	TRBV7-2	NA	CASSSSLAGGQETQYF	TGTGCCAGCAGCTCCAGTTTAGCGGGGGGGCAAGAGACCCAGTACTTC
NA	TRBJ2-7	TRBV5-5	NA	CASSPEGTAIPSYEQYF	TGTGCCAGCAGCCCGGAGGGGACGGCAATCCCCTCCTACGAGCAGTACTTC
TRBD1	TRBJ2-7	TRBV19	NA	CASSISDRVSYEQYF	TGTGCCAGTAGTATATCCGACAGGGTCTCCTACGAGCAGTACTTC
NA	TRBJ2-1	TRBV12-5	NA	CASGRVDNEQFF	TGTGCTAGTGGTAGGGTGGACAATGAGCAGTTCTTC
NA	TRBJ2-1	TRBV5-5	NA	CASSWEVRGEQFF	TGTGCCAGCAGCTGGGAGGTTCGAGGGGAGCAGTTCTTC
TRBD1	TRBJ2-3	TRBV7-9	NA	CASSSDREGTDTQYF	TGTGCCAGCAGCTCGGACAGGGAAGGCACAGATACGCAGTATTTT
NA	TRBJ1-1	TRBV9	NA	CASSNTKGDAEAFF	TGTGCCAGCAGCAATACTAAGGGAGACGCTGAAGCTTTCTTT
TRBD2	TRBJ2-5	TRBV19	NA	CASSIGLAGVETQYF	TGTGCCAGTAGTATCGGACTAGCGGGGGTGGAGACCCAGTACTTC
TRBD2	TRBJ2-1	TRBV14	NA	CASSQDGLAGVGNEQFF	TGTGCCAGCAGCCAAGATGGGCTAGCGGGGGTGGGAAATGAGCAGTTCTTC
NA	TRBJ1-1	TRBV6-5	once	CASSYQAPNTEAFF	TGTGCCAGCAGTTACCAGGCTCCGAACACTGAAGCTTTCTTT
TRBD2	TRBJ2-1	TRBV9	NA	CASSVDPLAGGNNEQFF	TGTGCCAGCAGCGTAGATCCCCTAGCGGGGGGGAACAATGAGCAGTTCTTC
TRBD1	TRBJ2-3	TRBV9	NA	CASSYDRVGDTQYF	TGTGCCAGCAGCTATGACAGGGTGGGAGATACGCAGTATTTT
NA	TRBJ1-1	TRBV9	NA	CASSTGPTNTEAFF	TGTGCCAGCAGCACCGGGCCTACGAACACTGAAGCTTTCTTT
NA	TRBJ1-2	TRBV27	NA	CASSLSIRAGTFYGYTF	TGTGCCAGCAGTTTATCTATTCGCGCAGGGACTTTCTATGGCTACACCTTC
NA	TRBJ1-5	TRBV6-5	NA	CASSQVGYNQPQHF	TGTGCCAGCAGTCAGGTGGGGTACAATCAGCCCCAGCATTTT
TRBD1	TRBJ1-1	TRBV29-1	NA	CSAPGRDRGDMNTEAFF	TGCAGCGCTCCGGGCCGGGACAGAGGGGATATGAACACTGAAGCTTTCTTT
TRBD1	TRBJ1-1	TRBV28	NA	CASSQTGGGTEAFF	TGTGCCAGCAGTCAGACAGGGGGCGGCACTGAAGCTTTCTTT
NA	TRBJ1-5	TRBV14	NA	CASRLRALSSQHF	TGTGCCAGCAGACTCAGAGCCCTCTCGTCCCAGCATTTT
NA	TRBJ1-6	TRBV28	NA	CASSFAPVSSYNSPLHF	TGTGCCAGCAGTTTCGCCCCGGTGAGCTCCTATAATTCACCCCTCCACTTT
NA	TRBJ1-1	TRBV28	once	CASQPYVNTEAFF	TGTGCCAGCCAGCCTTACGTGAACACTGAAGCTTTCTTT
TRBD2	TRBJ2-7	TRBV3-1/TRBV3-2	NA	CASSPNSGGAFEQYF	TGTGCCAGCAGCCCCAATAGCGGGGGGGCTTTCGAGCAGTACTTC
TRBD1	TRBJ1-2	TRBV28	NA	CASSSQTTGGNDGYTF	TGTGCCAGCAGTTCGCAGACGACAGGGGGTAATGATGGCTACACCTTC
TRBD2	TRBJ2-7	TRBV6-1	NA	CASSESSGVPSYEQYF	TGTGCCAGCAGTGAATCTAGCGGGGTTCCCTCCTACGAGCAGTACTTC
NA	TRBJ2-2	TRBV3-1/TRBV3-2	NA	CASSPGGANTGELFF	TGTGCCAGCAGCCCCGGCGGGGCGAACACCGGGGAGCTGTTTTTT
NA	TRBJ1-1	TRBV7-8	NA	CASSPTRMDTEAFF	TGTGCCAGCAGCCCAACTCGGATGGACACTGAAGCTTTCTTT
TRBD2	TRBJ2-3	TRBV28	NA	CASRDLGGVGVSQYF	TGTGCCAGCAGGGACCTTGGGGGGGTTGGGGTCTCGCAGTATTTT
TRBD2	TRBJ2-7	TRBV10-3	NA	CAISGTVLAGGLRVTDGEQYF	TGTGCCATCAGTGGGACGGTTCTAGCGGGAGGCCTGAGGGTAACGGACGGCGAGCAGTACTTC
NA	TRBJ1-1	TRBV28	NA	CASSPVGGTNTEAFF	TGTGCCAGCAGTCCCGTGGGTGGGACGAACACTGAAGCTTTCTTT
TRBD1	TRBJ2-5	TRBV7-9	NA	CASSRTGDEETQYF	TGTGCCAGCAGCAGGACAGGGGACGAGGAGACCCAGTACTTC
NA	TRBJ2-7	TRBV12-3/TRBV12-4	NA	CASSWESEQYF	TGTGCCAGCAGTTGGGAAAGTGAGCAGTACTTC